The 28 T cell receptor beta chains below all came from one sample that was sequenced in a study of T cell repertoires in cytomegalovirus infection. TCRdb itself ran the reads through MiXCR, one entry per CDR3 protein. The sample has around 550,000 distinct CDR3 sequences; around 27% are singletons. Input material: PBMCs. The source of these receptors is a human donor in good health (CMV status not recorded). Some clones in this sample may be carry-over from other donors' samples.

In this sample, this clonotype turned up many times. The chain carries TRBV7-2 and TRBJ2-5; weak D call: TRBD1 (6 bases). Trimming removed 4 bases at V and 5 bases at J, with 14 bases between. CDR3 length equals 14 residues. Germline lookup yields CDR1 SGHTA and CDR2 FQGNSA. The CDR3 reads CASSSDSPGETQYF. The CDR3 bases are TGTGCCAGCAGCTCGGACAGCCCGGGGGAGACCCAGTACTTC.

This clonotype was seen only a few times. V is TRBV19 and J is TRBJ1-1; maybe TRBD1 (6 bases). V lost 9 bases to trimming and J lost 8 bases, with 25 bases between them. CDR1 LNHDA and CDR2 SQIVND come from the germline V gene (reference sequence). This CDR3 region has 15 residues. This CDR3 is CASRTGQWRGPEAFF. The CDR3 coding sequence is TGTGCCAGCCGAACCGGACAGTGGCGGGGGCCCGAAGCTTTCTTT.

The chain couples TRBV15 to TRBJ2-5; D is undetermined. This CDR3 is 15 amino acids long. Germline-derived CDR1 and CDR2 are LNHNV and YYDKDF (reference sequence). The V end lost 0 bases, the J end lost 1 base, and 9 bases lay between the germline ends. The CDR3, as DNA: TGTGCCACCAGCAGAGAGCCTTCGGCCCAAGAGACCCAGTACTTC. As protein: CATSREPSAQETQYF.

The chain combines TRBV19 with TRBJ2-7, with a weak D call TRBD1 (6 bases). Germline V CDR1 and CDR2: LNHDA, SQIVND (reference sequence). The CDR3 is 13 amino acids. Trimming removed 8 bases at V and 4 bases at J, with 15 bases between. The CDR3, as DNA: TGTGCCAGTGAGGACAGAGGAATGTACGAGCAGTACTTC. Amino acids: CASEDRGMYEQYF.

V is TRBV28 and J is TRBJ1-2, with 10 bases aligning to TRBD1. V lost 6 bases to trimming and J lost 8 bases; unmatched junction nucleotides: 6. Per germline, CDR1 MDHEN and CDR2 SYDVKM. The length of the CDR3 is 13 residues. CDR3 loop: CASSSGQGDGYTF. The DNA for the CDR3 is TGTGCCAGCAGCTCTGGACAGGGGGACGGCTACACCTTC.

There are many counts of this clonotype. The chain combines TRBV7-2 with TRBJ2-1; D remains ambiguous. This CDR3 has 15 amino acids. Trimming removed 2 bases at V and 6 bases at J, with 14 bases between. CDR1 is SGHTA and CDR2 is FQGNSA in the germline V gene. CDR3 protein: CASSLKHFQFNEQFF. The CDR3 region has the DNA TGTGCCAGCAGCTTAAAGCATTTTCAGTTCAATGAGCAGTTCTTC.

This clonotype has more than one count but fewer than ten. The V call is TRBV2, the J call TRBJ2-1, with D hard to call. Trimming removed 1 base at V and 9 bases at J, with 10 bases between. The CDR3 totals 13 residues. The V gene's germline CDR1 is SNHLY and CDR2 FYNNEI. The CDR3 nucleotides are TGTGCCAGCAGTGAAGTTTACTTCGGTGAGCAGTTCTTC. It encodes CASSEVYFGEQFF.

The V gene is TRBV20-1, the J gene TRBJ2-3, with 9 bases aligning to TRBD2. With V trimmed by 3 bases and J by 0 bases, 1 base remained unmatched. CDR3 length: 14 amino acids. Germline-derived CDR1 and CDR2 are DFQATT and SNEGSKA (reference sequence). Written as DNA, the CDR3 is TGCAGTGCTAGGACTAGCGGAAGCACAGATACGCAGTATTTT. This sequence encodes CSARTSGSTDTQYF.

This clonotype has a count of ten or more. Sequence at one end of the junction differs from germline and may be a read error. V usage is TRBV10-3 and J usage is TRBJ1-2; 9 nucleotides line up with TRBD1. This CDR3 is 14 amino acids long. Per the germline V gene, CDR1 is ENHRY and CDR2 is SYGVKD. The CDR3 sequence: CAISGTGDNFGYTF. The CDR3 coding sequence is TGTGCCATCAGTGGGACAGGGGATAACTTTGGCTACACCTTC.

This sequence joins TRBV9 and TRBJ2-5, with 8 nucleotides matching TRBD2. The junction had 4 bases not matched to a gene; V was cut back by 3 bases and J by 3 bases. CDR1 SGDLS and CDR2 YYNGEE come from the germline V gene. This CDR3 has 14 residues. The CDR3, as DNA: TGTGCCAGCAGCGCTAGCGGGCGGAAAGAGACCCAGTACTTC. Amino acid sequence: CASSASGRKETQYF. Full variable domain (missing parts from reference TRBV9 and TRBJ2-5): DSGVTQTPKHLITATGQRVTLRCSPRSGDLSVYWYQQSLDQGLQFLIQYYNGEERAKGNILERFSAQQFPDLHSELNLSSLELGDSALYFCASSASGRKETQYFGPGTRLLVL.

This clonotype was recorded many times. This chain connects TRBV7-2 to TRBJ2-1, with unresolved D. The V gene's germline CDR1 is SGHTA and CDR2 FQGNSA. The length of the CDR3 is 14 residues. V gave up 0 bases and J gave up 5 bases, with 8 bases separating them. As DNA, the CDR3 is TGTGCCAGCAGCTTAGCGCGTAGGGACAATGAGCAGTTCTTC. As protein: CASSLARRDNEQFF.

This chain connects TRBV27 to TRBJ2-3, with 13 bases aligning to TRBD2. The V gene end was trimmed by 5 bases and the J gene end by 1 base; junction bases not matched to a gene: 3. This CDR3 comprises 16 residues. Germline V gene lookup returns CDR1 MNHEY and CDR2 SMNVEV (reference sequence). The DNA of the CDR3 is TGTGCCAGCAGTGGACTAGCGGGAGTTGGCACAGATACGCAGTATTTT. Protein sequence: CASSGLAGVGTDTQYF.

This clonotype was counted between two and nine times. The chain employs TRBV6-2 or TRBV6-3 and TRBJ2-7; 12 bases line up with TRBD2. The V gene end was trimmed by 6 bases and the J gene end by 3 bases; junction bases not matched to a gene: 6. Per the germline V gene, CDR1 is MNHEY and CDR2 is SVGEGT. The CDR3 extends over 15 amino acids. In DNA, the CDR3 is TGTGCCAGCAGAGATGGACTAGCGGGAAACTACGAGCAGTACGTC. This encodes CASRDGLAGNYEQYV.

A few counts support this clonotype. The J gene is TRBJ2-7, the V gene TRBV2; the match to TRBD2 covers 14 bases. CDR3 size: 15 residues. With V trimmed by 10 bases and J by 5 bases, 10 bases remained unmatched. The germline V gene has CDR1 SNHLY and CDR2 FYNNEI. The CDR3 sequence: CAINGGTSGRNEQYF. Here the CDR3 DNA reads TGTGCCATCAACGGGGGGACTAGCGGGAGAAACGAGCAGTACTTC. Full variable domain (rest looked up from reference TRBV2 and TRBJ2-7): EPEVTQTPSHQVTQMGQEVILRCVPISNHLYFYWYRQILGQKVEFLVSFYNNEISEKSEIFDDQFSVERPDGSNFTLKIRSTKLEDSAMYFCAINGGTSGRNEQYFGPGTRLTVT.

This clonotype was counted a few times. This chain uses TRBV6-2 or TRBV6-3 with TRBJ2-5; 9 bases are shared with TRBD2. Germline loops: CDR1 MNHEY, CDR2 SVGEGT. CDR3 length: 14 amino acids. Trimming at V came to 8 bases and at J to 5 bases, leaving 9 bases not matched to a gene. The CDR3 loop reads CASFGAGGGETQYF. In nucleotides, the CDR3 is TGTGCCAGCTTCGGAGCGGGAGGCGGGGAGACCCAGTACTTC.

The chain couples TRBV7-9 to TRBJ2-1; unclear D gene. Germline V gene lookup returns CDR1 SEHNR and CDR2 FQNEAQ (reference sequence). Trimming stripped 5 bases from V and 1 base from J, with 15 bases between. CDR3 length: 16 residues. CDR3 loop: CASSTVARSSYNEQFF. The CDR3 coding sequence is TGTGCCAGCAGCACCGTGGCGCGGTCTTCCTACAATGAGCAGTTCTTC.

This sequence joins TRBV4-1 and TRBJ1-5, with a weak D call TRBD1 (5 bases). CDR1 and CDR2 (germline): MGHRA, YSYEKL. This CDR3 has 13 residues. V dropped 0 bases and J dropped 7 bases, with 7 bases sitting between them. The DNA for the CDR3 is TGCGCCAGCAGCCAAGATCGGGGCCAGCCCCAGCATTTT. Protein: CASSQDRGQPQHF.

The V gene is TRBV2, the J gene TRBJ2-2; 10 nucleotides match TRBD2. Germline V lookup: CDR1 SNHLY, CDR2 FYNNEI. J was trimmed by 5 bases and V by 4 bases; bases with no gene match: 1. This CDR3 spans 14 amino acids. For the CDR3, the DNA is TGTGCCAGCAGTGGACTAGCGGGTACCGGGGAGCTGTTTTTT. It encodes CASSGLAGTGELFF.

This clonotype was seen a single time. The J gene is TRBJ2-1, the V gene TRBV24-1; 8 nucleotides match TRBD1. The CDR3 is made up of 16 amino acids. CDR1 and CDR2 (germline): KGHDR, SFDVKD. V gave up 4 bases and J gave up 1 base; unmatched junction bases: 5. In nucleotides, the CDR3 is TGTGCCACCAGTGAACAGGGGGGCTTGTCCTACAATGAGCAGTTCTTC. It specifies CATSEQGGLSYNEQFF.

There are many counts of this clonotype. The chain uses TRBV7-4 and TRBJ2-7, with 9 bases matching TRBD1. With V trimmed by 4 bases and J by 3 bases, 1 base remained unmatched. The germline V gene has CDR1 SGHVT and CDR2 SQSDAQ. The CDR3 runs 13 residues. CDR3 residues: CASSWDRVYEQYF. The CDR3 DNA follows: TGTGCCAGCAGCTGGGACAGGGTCTACGAGCAGTACTTC.

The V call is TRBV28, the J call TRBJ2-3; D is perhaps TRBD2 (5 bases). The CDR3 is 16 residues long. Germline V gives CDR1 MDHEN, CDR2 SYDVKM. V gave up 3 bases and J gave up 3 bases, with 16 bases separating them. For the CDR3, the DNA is TGTGCCAGCAGTTTTATTGGGGTCGGGGTTACAGATACGCAGTATTTT. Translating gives CASSFIGVGVTDTQYF.

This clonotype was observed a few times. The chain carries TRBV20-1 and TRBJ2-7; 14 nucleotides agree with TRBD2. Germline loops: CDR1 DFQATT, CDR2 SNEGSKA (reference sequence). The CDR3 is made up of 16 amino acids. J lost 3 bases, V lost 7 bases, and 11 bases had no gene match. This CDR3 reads CSVSPLGLAGDYEQYF. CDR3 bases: TGCAGTGTATCACCGTTGGGACTAGCGGGAGACTACGAGCAGTACTTC.

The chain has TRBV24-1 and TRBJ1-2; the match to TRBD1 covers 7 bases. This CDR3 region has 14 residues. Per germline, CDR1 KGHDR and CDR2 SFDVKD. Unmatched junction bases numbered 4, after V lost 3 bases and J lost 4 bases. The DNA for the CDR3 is TGTGCCACCAGTGATACCTGGACAGGCTATGGCTACACCTTC. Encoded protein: CATSDTWTGYGYTF.

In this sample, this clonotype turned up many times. For the CDR3, the DNA is TGTGCCAGCAGCCGTGGACAGGTCGGCAATTCACCCCTCCACTTT. This gives the protein CASSRGQVGNSPLHF. This rearrangement joins TRBV7-2 to TRBJ1-6, with TRBD1 identical over 7 bases. This CDR3 spans 15 amino acids. Germline V gene sequence: CDR1 SGHTA, CDR2 FQGNSA. The V gene end was trimmed by 5 bases and the J gene end by 7 bases; junction bases not matched to a gene: 8.

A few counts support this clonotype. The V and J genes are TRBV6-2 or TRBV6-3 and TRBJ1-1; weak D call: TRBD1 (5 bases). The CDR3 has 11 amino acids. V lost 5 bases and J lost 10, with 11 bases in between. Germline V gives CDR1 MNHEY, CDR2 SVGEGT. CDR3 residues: CASSPRGAAFF. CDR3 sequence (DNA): TGTGCCAGCAGTCCCCGAGGGGCAGCTTTCTTT.

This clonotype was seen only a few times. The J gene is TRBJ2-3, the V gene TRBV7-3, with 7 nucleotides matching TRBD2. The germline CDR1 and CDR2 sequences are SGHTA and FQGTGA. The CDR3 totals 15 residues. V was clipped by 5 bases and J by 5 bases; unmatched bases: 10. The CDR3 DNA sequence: TGTGCCAGCAGCCTCTCGGGGGGTTCGGGAGATACGCAGTATTTT. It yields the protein CASSLSGGSGDTQYF.

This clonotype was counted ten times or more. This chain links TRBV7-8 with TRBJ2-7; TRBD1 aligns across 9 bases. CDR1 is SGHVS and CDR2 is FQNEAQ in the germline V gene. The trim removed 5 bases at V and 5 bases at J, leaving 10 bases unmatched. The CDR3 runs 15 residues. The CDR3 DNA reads TGTGCCAGCAGCCTCCAGGGGGGACAGGGAAACGAGCAGTACGTC. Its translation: CASSLQGGQGNEQYV.

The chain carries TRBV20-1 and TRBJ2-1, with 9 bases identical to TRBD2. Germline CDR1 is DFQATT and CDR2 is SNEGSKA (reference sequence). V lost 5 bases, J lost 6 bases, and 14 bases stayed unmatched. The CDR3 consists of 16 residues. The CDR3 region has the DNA TGCAGTGCTCGCCCCGATTTAGCGGGAGTAGGCAATGAGCAGTTCTTC. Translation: CSARPDLAGVGNEQFF.